This T cell receptor beta chain was sequenced during a study of OX40 agonist ivuxolimab in advanced cancers. Study-level information: The patients received agonistic anti-OX40 (CD134) antibody ivuxolimab.

As regards this clone: Its target is unknown.

People who had autoimmune disease history or systemic immunosuppression were excluded. Whole-study findings and limits: Expanded clones belonging to CD8+ T cells outnumbered, on average, those of CD4+.

Germline lookup yields CDR1 MNHNY and CDR2 SVGAGI (reference sequence). The CDR3 consists of 14 residues. Trimming took off 0 bases at V and 4 bases at J, with 7 bases between the two ends. Profiled with immunoSEQ multiplex PCR; TCRdb holds only in-frame clones, not every one. The top ten clones hold about 12% of a sample with about 35,000 clones, around 84% of them seen once. The sample was CD4+ or CD8+ T cells sorted from blood, taken in a trial of the OX40 agonist ivuxolimab. This chain connects TRBV6-6 to TRBJ1-5; perhaps TRBD1 as D (5 bases). This clonotype originated in an adult with an advanced solid tumor such as melanoma, head and neck, liver or kidney cancer. CDR3: CASSYSEGNQPQHF. The CDR3 coding sequence is TGTGCCAGCAGTTACTCGGAGGGGAATCAGCCCCAGCATTTT.